Shown below are 31 T cell receptor beta chains from a single sample sequenced in a study of cytomegalovirus exposure and HLA in healthy donors. The PCR made use of 60 Vbeta and 13 Jbeta primers. This table comes from immunoSEQ multiplex PCR, and its TCRdb copy is limited to in-frame clones, with some not included. This sample has 200,000 or so clones, with roughly 80% found just once. The specimen was PBMCs. These receptors were collected from a boy under 18 in good health and CMV-seronegative.

The V call is TRBV19, the J call TRBJ2-7; 7 bases agree with TRBD1. There are 14 residues in the CDR3. The V gene end was trimmed by 3 bases and the J gene end by 6 bases; junction bases not matched to a gene: 8. Germline CDR1 reads LNHDA; CDR2 reads SQIVND (reference sequence). Here the CDR3 reads CASSIKGARAEQYF. The CDR3 nucleotides are TGTGCCAGTAGTATCAAGGGGGCGCGTGCCGAGCAGTACTTC.

The chain recombines TRBV2 with TRBJ2-7; 12 positions match TRBD2. There are 17 residues in the CDR3. Trimming cost V 7 bases and J 2 bases; bases outside gene matches: 12. Germline values: CDR1 SNHLY, CDR2 FYNNEI. The CDR3 DNA is TGTGCCAGCATGGGACTAGCGGGTTTTACTAGAACCTACGAGCAGTACTTC. Protein sequence: CASMGLAGFTRTYEQYF.

The chain carries TRBV7-3 and TRBJ1-6; D gene ambiguous. Germline CDR1 SGHTA, CDR2 FQGTGA. The CDR3 consists of 14 residues. V was shortened by 2 bases and J by 9 bases, with 11 bases between the two germline ends. The CDR3 coding sequence is TGTGCCAGCAGCTTAGACTCCGGGGTTTCACCCCTCCACTTT. Translating it yields CASSLDSGVSPLHF.

This chain uses TRBV19 with TRBJ1-2; 7 bases align to TRBD1. CDR1 is LNHDA, CDR2 SQIVND, per germline (reference sequence). V lost 4 bases to trimming and J lost 0 bases; unmatched junction nucleotides: 5. CDR3 length: 15 amino acids. The CDR3 loop reads CASSNRDRANYGYTF. CDR3 DNA: TGTGCCAGTAGTAACAGAGACAGGGCTAACTATGGCTACACCTTC.

The count of this clone is one. The genes are TRBV7-9 and TRBJ1-4; 9 nucleotides line up with TRBD1. Unmatched junction bases numbered 8, after V lost 5 bases and J lost 7 bases. Germline values: CDR1 SEHNR, CDR2 FQNEAQ (reference sequence). The CDR3 sequence is 15 residues long. CDR3 in amino acids: CASSVGQGGREKLFF. CDR3 in DNA: TGTGCCAGCAGCGTGGGACAGGGAGGACGTGAAAAACTGTTTTTT.

The chain carries TRBV27 and TRBJ2-7; TRBD2 aligns across 8 bases. The CDR3 runs to 13 residues. Trimming removed 8 bases from V and 5 bases from J; junction bases left unmatched: 8. The germline CDR1 and CDR2 sequences are MNHEY and SMNVEV (reference sequence). The DNA of the CDR3 is TGTGCCAGCGGAAGCGGGAGTCCCAACGAGCAGTACTTC. This codes for CASGSGSPNEQYF.

The gene calls are TRBV7-9 and TRBJ1-2; no reliable D call. The CDR3 is 13 residues long. The V gene lost 5 bases and the J gene lost 6 bases, with 13 bases spanning the gap. Germline CDR1 reads SEHNR; CDR2 reads FQNEAQ (reference sequence). The CDR3 DNA reads TGTGCCAGCAGCCCAACCGGTTTCGATGGCTACACCTTC. Translation gives CASSPTGFDGYTF. Together with reference TRBV7-9 and TRBJ1-2, the CDR3 gives the full variable domain: DTGVSQNPRHKITKRGQNVTFRCDPISEHNRLYWYRQTLGQGPEFLTYFQNEAQLEKSRLLSDRFSAERPKGSFSTLEIQRTEQGDSAMYLCASSPTGFDGYTFGSGTRLTVV.

The chain carries TRBV11-2 and TRBJ2-3; TRBD1 matches 7 bases. V dropped 1 base and J dropped 4; count of bases not matched to a gene: 5. The germline V gene has CDR1 SGHAT and CDR2 FQNNGV. The CDR3 has 15 residues. The CDR3 sequence is CASSLARQGADTQYF. CDR3 nucleotides: TGTGCCAGCAGCTTAGCCCGACAGGGCGCAGATACGCAGTATTTT. The entire variable domain, with the rest obtained from reference TRBV11-2 and TRBJ2-3, is as follows: EAGVAQSPRYKIIEKRQSVAFWCNPISGHATLYWYQQILGQGPKLLIQFQNNGVVDDSQLPKDRFSAERLKGVDSTLKIQPAKLEDSAVYLCASSLARQGADTQYFGPGTRLTVL.

This clone was counted a single time. In the same sample, other DNA sequences code for this CDR3. The chain carries TRBV27 and TRBJ2-7; 8 bases align to TRBD1. With 5 bases clipped from V and 2 bases from J, the junction kept 5 bases outside the gene matches. The CDR3 extends over 14 amino acids. Germline V lookup: CDR1 MNHEY, CDR2 SMNVEV (reference sequence). The DNA for the CDR3 is TGTGCCAGCAGTCCAGGACAGGGAACCTACGAGCAGTACTTC. It is translated as CASSPGQGTYEQYF.

This clone has only one observation. The rearrangement links TRBV27 to TRBJ2-5; unclear D gene. V gave up 2 bases and J gave up 5 bases, with 9 bases separating them. CDR1 and CDR2 from the germline V gene are MNHEY and SMNVEV (reference sequence). There are 13 residues in the CDR3. The chain's CDR3 is CASSLRVGETQYF. The CDR3 bases are TGTGCCAGCAGTTTACGGGTTGGCGAGACCCAGTACTTC.

The chain carries TRBV5-6 and TRBJ2-1; unclear D gene. V was clipped by 0 bases and J by 4 bases, with 11 bases between them. The germline V gene encodes CDR1 SGHDT and CDR2 YYEEEE. CDR3 size: 15 residues. The CDR3 reads CASSLGLLLYNEQFF. The DNA of the CDR3 is TGTGCCAGCAGCTTGGGACTCCTCCTATACAATGAGCAGTTCTTC.

The rearrangement uses TRBV7-9 and TRBJ2-2, with D possibly matching TRBD1 (7 bases). V gave up 10 bases and J gave up 5 bases, with 14 bases separating them. In germline, CDR1 is SEHNR, CDR2 FQNEAQ (reference sequence). The CDR3 loop spans 13 amino acids. The CDR3 region has the DNA TGTGCCACAGGGGGGCAGAGGACCGGGGAGCTGTTTTTT. It encodes CATGGQRTGELFF.

The J gene is TRBJ2-1, the V gene TRBV5-8, with 7 bases aligning to TRBD2. The CDR3 has 14 residues. Germline V lookup: CDR1 SGHTS, CDR2 YDEGEE. J gave up 6 bases and V 0 bases, and 3 bases lay outside the gene matches. CDR3 in amino acids: CASSLAASGNEQFF. For the CDR3, the DNA is TGTGCCAGCAGCTTGGCGGCTAGCGGCAATGAGCAGTTCTTC.

The V gene is TRBV11-2, the J gene TRBJ2-3, with TRBD1 identical over 9 bases. V lost 7 bases and J lost 0; bases outside the gene matches: 17. Per the germline V gene, CDR1 is SGHAT and CDR2 is FQNNGV. The length of the CDR3 is 19 residues. The CDR3 sequence: CASTPYGTGKPPSTDTQYF. DNA of the CDR3: TGTGCCAGCACCCCGTACGGGACAGGGAAACCTCCTAGCACAGATACGCAGTATTTT.

This clone was detected a few times. The chain has TRBV25-1 and TRBJ1-1; the D is unclear. The V end was cut by 8 bases, the J end by 5 bases, with 6 bases between. The V gene's germline CDR1 is MGHDK and CDR2 SYGVNS. The CDR3 consists of 10 residues. For the CDR3, the DNA is TGTGCCAGCTATGAGACTGAAGCTTTCTTT. Protein product: CASYETEAFF. The complete variable domain, with remaining parts taken from reference TRBV25-1 and TRBJ1-1, reads EADIYQTPRYLVIGTGKKITLECSQTMGHDKMYWYQQDPGMELHLIHYSYGVNSTEKGDLSSESTVSRIRTEHFPLTLESARPSHTSQYLCASYETEAFFGQGTRLTVV.

The gene calls are TRBV19 and TRBJ1-1, with no clear D. V gave up 3 bases and J gave up 5 bases, with 10 bases separating them. There are 13 residues in the CDR3. Germline V gene data show CDR1 as LNHDA and CDR2 as SQIVND (reference sequence). The CDR3 nucleotides read TGTGCCAGTAGTATCTTTGAGAGGACTGAAGCTTTCTTT. Its protein is CASSIFERTEAFF.

V usage is TRBV9 and J usage is TRBJ2-3; 11 nucleotides line up with TRBD2. The germline V gene has CDR1 SGDLS and CDR2 YYNGEE. This CDR3 contains 16 residues. Germline trimming cut 3 bases from V and 4 bases from J; bases unmatched to any gene: 7. In DNA form, the CDR3 reads TGTGCCAGCAGCGCAGATAGCGGGGGGGCCCCAGATACGCAGTATTTT. Protein product: CASSADSGGAPDTQYF.

The V call is TRBV4-3, the J call TRBJ2-3; D is unresolved. Germline V gives CDR1 LGHNA, CDR2 YSLEER. This CDR3 has 17 amino acids. V lost 1 base and J 2 bases, leaving 16 bases between the germline ends. The CDR3 bases are TGCGCCAGCAGCCAAGCCAGAGTAGCAGCCATCACAGATACGCAGTATTTT. It is translated as CASSQARVAAITDTQYF.

The chain couples TRBV28 to TRBJ1-3; maybe TRBD1 (5 bases). The CDR3 runs 14 residues. CDR1 and CDR2 (germline): MDHEN, SYDVKM. The germline V and J ends were trimmed by 4 bases and 1 base, with 8 bases remaining between them. The CDR3 is CASSWGGSGNTIYF. CDR3 nucleotide sequence: TGTGCCAGCAGTTGGGGGGGATCTGGAAACACCATATATTTT.

The CDR3 DNA reads TGTGCCAGCAGTACTGCCGGGACTGCGTACAATGAGCAGTTCTTC. Protein: CASSTAGTAYNEQFF. The V and J genes are TRBV7-8 and TRBJ2-1, with TRBD2 as a possible D gene (6 bases). There are 15 residues in the CDR3. The germline gives CDR1 SGHVS, CDR2 FQNEAQ. V was clipped by 6 bases and J by 4 bases, with 16 bases between them.

The sample holds a few counts of this clone. This chain links TRBV19 with TRBJ1-5; no reliable D call. The CDR3 spans 14 residues. Germline-derived CDR1 and CDR2 are LNHDA and SQIVND (reference sequence). Between the trimmed V and J ends, which lost 1 base and 3 bases, there was a span of 7 bases. The CDR3 DNA reads TGTGCCAGTAGTATAGCAGGATACAATCAGCCCCAGCATTTT. Protein product: CASSIAGYNQPQHF.

The chain has TRBV6-5 and TRBJ2-2; 10 bases are a match to TRBD2. After removal of 2 bases from V and 7 bases from J, the junction contained 7 bases not matched to a gene. CDR1 and CDR2 from the germline V gene are MNHEY and SVGAGI. The CDR3 is 16 amino acids. This CDR3 reads CASSYGLADSSGELFF. The CDR3 DNA follows: TGTGCCAGCAGTTACGGACTAGCGGATAGTAGCGGGGAGCTGTTTTTT.

On this clone: The same CDR3 can be traced to other DNA sequences in this sample. The J gene is TRBJ1-1, the V gene TRBV28; D unresolved. The V and J ends lost 2 bases and 1 base respectively, with 5 bases between them. The germline gives CDR1 MDHEN, CDR2 SYDVKM. The CDR3 runs to 13 residues. The CDR3 sequence is CASSLEGNTEAFF. CDR3 bases: TGTGCCAGCAGTTTAGAGGGGAACACTGAAGCTTTCTTT.

This clone has just one count. The chain recombines TRBV7-9 with TRBJ1-1; TRBD1 might be the D (6 bases). Germline values: CDR1 SEHNR, CDR2 FQNEAQ (reference sequence). The CDR3 covers 15 residues. V lost 5 bases, J lost 2 bases, and 15 bases lay in between. CDR3 sequence (DNA): TGTGCCAGCAGCCGCGTCCAGGGGCCCAACACTGAAGCTTTCTTT. This sequence encodes CASSRVQGPNTEAFF.

In its sample, this clone was seen once. V is TRBV2 and J is TRBJ1-3, with TRBD1 matching over 8 bases. This CDR3 is 14 amino acids long. J was trimmed by 4 bases and V by 6 bases; bases with no gene match: 5. Germline V gene sequence: CDR1 SNHLY, CDR2 FYNNEI. The CDR3 protein is CASSGQGAGNTIYF. The DNA for the CDR3 is TGTGCCAGCAGCGGACAGGGCGCGGGAAACACCATATATTTT.

The chain couples TRBV5-1 to TRBJ2-3; 8 nucleotides line up with TRBD2. The V gene's germline CDR1 is SGHRS and CDR2 YFSETQ. With V trimmed by 1 base and J by 5 bases, 6 bases remained unmatched. CDR3 length equals 15 residues. The CDR3 is CASSLPAGAGDTQYF. In DNA, the CDR3 is TGCGCCAGCAGCTTGCCAGCGGGGGCGGGAGATACGCAGTATTTT.

The genes are TRBV27 and TRBJ1-6; TRBD1 matches at 8 bases. The V gene end was trimmed by 4 bases and the J gene end by 10 bases; junction bases not matched to a gene: 6. The germline V gene has CDR1 MNHEY and CDR2 SMNVEV (reference sequence). The CDR3 has 14 amino acids. The CDR3 nucleotides are TGTGCCAGCAGTTCTGACAGGGGCGGCTCACCCCTCCACTTT. Amino acids: CASSSDRGGSPLHF.

J is TRBJ1-2 and V is TRBV2; D ambiguous. The CDR3 has 13 residues. Trimming cost V 5 bases and J 4 bases, with 11 bases left between them. Germline CDR1 SNHLY, CDR2 FYNNEI. The CDR3 region is CASSRSLLYGYTF. CDR3 sequence (DNA): TGTGCCAGCAGTAGGAGTCTCCTCTATGGCTACACCTTC.

The chain uses TRBV9 and TRBJ1-3; D not resolved. Germline assignment: CDR1 SGDLS and CDR2 YYNGEE. V lost 2 bases and J 0 bases, leaving 6 bases between the germline ends. The CDR3 totals 14 residues. CDR3 DNA sequence: TGTGCCAGCAGCGTCCAAAACTCTGGAAACACCATATATTTT. Its translation is CASSVQNSGNTIYF.

The chain couples TRBV19 to TRBJ2-1; TRBD2 might be the D (6 bases). The germline gives CDR1 LNHDA, CDR2 SQIVND (reference sequence). The CDR3 sequence is 15 residues long. V was clipped by 6 bases and J by 8 bases, with 20 bases between them. CDR3 amino acids: CASRRFGGRADEQFF. CDR3 sequence (DNA): TGTGCCAGTAGGCGTTTTGGAGGGCGGGCTGATGAGCAGTTCTTC.

This clone came up a few times. The CDR3 region is CAWSLQGLEAFF. Here the CDR3 DNA reads TGTGCCTGGAGTCTACAGGGCCTTGAAGCTTTCTTT. The rearrangement uses TRBV30 and TRBJ1-1; maybe TRBD1 (6 bases). In germline, CDR1 is GTSNPN, CDR2 SVGIG (reference sequence). Trimming removed 2 bases at V and 7 bases at J, with 11 bases between. CDR3 length: 12 residues. The variable domain in full, with the rest retrieved from reference TRBV30 and TRBJ1-1, is SQTIHQWPATLVQPVGSPLSLECTVEGTSNPNLYWYRQAAGRGLQLLFYSVGIGQISSEVPQNLSASRPQDRQFILSSKKLLLSDSGFYLCAWSLQGLEAFFGQGTRLTVV.